The 30 T cell receptor beta chains below come from one sample, sequenced in a study of OX40 agonist ivuxolimab in advanced cancers. The library was obtained by the immunoSEQ multiplex PCR assay. TCRdb took this table from immuneACCESS and kept in-frame rearrangements with V and J called. Such tables lack part of the clones; where checked against another copy, unresolved V genes explain under half of the gap, and the rest is unexplained. The sample contains approximately 52,000 clones, roughly 84% of them found a single time. The ten largest clones represent roughly 1.1% of the sample. The sample consisted of CD4+ or CD8+ T cells sorted from blood, taken in a trial of the OX40 agonist ivuxolimab. The receptors originated from an adult with an advanced solid tumor such as melanoma, head and neck, liver or kidney cancer.

The chain joins TRBV19 to TRBJ2-5; D unresolved. Looked up from germline, CDR1 is LNHDA and CDR2 is SQIVND (reference sequence). V lost 1 base and J lost 3, with 9 bases in between. The CDR3 extends over 14 amino acids. DNA of the CDR3: TGTGCCAGTAGTATAGTAGCCCAGGAAGAGACCCAGTACTTC. This codes for CASSIVAQEETQYF.

This clone was picked up one time. The chain employs TRBV5-1 and TRBJ2-1; either TRBD1 or TRBD2 may supply D (6 bases each). Germline V gene sequence: CDR1 SGHRS, CDR2 YFSETQ. CDR3 length equals 17 residues. The V and J ends lost 4 bases and 7 bases respectively, with 24 bases between them. The CDR3 sequence: CASSQTLGGHSENEQFF. The DNA for the CDR3 is TGCGCCAGCAGCCAAACCCTAGGGGGGCACTCTGAGAATGAGCAGTTCTTC.

J is TRBJ2-7 and V is TRBV4-2, with D unclear. CDR3 length: 14 amino acids. Trimming stripped 1 base from V and 2 bases from J, with 9 bases between. Germline V gene sequence: CDR1 LGHNA, CDR2 YNFKEQ. CDR3 DNA: TGTGCCAGCAGCCAAGGTGCTGGTACCTACGAGCAGTACTTC. Its translation is CASSQGAGTYEQYF.

CDR3 sequence (DNA): TGTGCCAGCAGCTCATTAGCGGGAGGCTACGAGCAGTACTTC. It specifies CASSSLAGGYEQYF. This rearrangement joins TRBV11-2 to TRBJ2-7, with TRBD2 identical over 10 bases. Germline V gene lookup returns CDR1 SGHAT and CDR2 FQNNGV. The CDR3 spans 14 residues. The V and J ends lost 4 bases and 3 bases, in that order; junction bases with no gene match: 3.

The V gene is TRBV6-5, the J gene TRBJ1-2; D is unclear. V was shortened by 4 bases and J by 4 bases, with 13 bases between the two germline ends. This CDR3 region has 14 residues. Germline lookup yields CDR1 MNHEY and CDR2 SVGAGI. As DNA, the CDR3 is TGTGCCAGCAGTTCGGCCGCTGGGCGCTATGGCTACACCTTC. This sequence encodes CASSSAAGRYGYTF.

The genes are TRBV28 and TRBJ2-6; D possibly corresponds to TRBD2 (6 bases). CDR1 MDHEN and CDR2 SYDVKM come from the germline V gene. CDR3 length: 16 residues. The V end was cut by 5 bases, the J end by 0 bases, with 11 bases between. CDR3 sequence reads: CASSSGGTSGANVLTF. As DNA, the CDR3 is TGTGCCAGCAGTAGCGGAGGGACCTCTGGGGCCAACGTCCTGACTTTC.

This chain joins TRBV4-1 and TRBJ1-2; the D gene is possibly TRBD1 (5 bases). In germline, CDR1 is MGHRA, CDR2 YSYEKL. The V and J ends lost 2 bases and 6 bases respectively, with 19 bases between them. The CDR3 is 16 amino acids. The CDR3 here is CASSQFARGSGDGYTF. The CDR3 DNA sequence: TGCGCCAGCAGCCAATTTGCCCGGGGCTCTGGGGATGGCTACACCTTC.

The chain links TRBV4-1 to TRBJ2-7; weak D call: TRBD1 (5 bases). The CDR3 runs 14 residues. The germline gives CDR1 MGHRA, CDR2 YSYEKL. Deletions cut 0 bases from V and 5 bases from J, with 11 bases between. The CDR3 DNA sequence: TGCGCCAGCAGCCAAGAGATGACACAGGACGAGCAGTACTTC. Translation gives CASSQEMTQDEQYF.

The chain has TRBV12-5 and TRBJ2-3; 7 bases are shared with TRBD1. With 2 bases clipped from V and 3 bases from J, the junction kept 5 bases outside the gene matches. This CDR3 region has 15 residues. From germline, CDR1 is LGHNT and CDR2 FRNRAP. The CDR3 DNA reads TGTGCTAGTGGTTTGTCGGGACAGAAGACAGATACGCAGTATTTT. It specifies CASGLSGQKTDTQYF.

This clone was found a few times. This chain joins TRBV5-6 and TRBJ1-2, with a possible D match to TRBD1 (6 bases). Germline assignment: CDR1 SGHDT and CDR2 YYEEEE. The CDR3 extends over 13 amino acids. V was pared by 4 bases and J by 5 bases, with 12 bases between. CDR3 DNA sequence: TGTGCCAGCAGCCAGGACAGAGGGTATGGCTACACCTTC. Amino acids: CASSQDRGYGYTF.

V gene TRBV29-1 combines with J gene TRBJ1-4, with unresolved D. The CDR3 is 13 residues long. The V gene lost 7 bases and the J gene lost 8 bases, with 17 bases spanning the gap. The V gene's germline CDR1 is SQVTM and CDR2 ANQGSEA. The CDR3, as DNA: TGCAGCGGTCGTTGGACCAATGGCGAAAAACTGTTTTTT. The encoded protein is CSGRWTNGEKLFF.

The rearrangement links TRBV7-2 to TRBJ1-2, with D maybe TRBD1 (6 bases). This CDR3 has 14 amino acids. Between the trimmed V and J ends, which lost 3 bases and 0 bases, there was a span of 8 bases. Germline V gives CDR1 SGHTA, CDR2 FQGNSA. CDR3 nucleotides: TGTGCCAGCAGCTTGGACAGAGCTAACTATGGCTACACCTTC. Its translation is CASSLDRANYGYTF. The variable domain in full, with the rest retrieved from reference TRBV7-2 and TRBJ1-2, is GAGVSQSPSNKVTEKGKDVELRCDPISGHTALYWYRQSLGQGLEFLIYFQGNSAPDKSGLPSDRFSAERTGGSVSTLTIQRTQQEDSAVYLCASSLDRANYGYTFGSGTRLTVV.

This clone has a handful of counts. The chain links TRBV7-2 to TRBJ2-1, with TRBD2 matching over 10 bases. Germline assignment: CDR1 SGHTA and CDR2 FQGNSA. The CDR3 is made up of 16 amino acids. V was pared by 5 bases and J by 5 bases, with 9 bases of the junction left unmatched. CDR3 amino acids: CASSRSGRSYHNEQFF. CDR3 in DNA: TGTGCCAGCAGCCGTAGCGGGAGGTCCTACCACAATGAGCAGTTCTTC.

The J gene is TRBJ2-4, the V gene TRBV6-5; TRBD1 might be the D (6 bases). Germline-derived CDR1 and CDR2 are MNHEY and SVGAGI. The CDR3 sequence is 13 residues long. V was clipped by 10 bases and J by 0 bases, with 10 bases between them. The CDR3 coding sequence is TGTGCCACCAGGGGCACAGCCAAAAACATTCAGTACTTC. It codes for CATRGTAKNIQYF.

The chain carries TRBV28 and TRBJ1-2; unclear D gene. The CDR3 has 15 amino acids. V was trimmed by 2 bases and J by 0 bases, leaving 10 bases between them. Germline loops: CDR1 MDHEN, CDR2 SYDVKM. The CDR3 DNA follows: TGTGCCAGCAGTTTAAGTGGGGTATCTAACTATGGCTACACCTTC. Translation: CASSLSGVSNYGYTF.

Concerning this clone itself: This same CDR3 is encoded by further DNA sequences in the sample. The chain has TRBV7-3 and TRBJ2-5; D is undetermined. This CDR3 contains 13 residues. V was pared by 5 bases and J by 2 bases, with 9 bases between. CDR1 SGHTA and CDR2 FQGTGA come from the germline V gene. The CDR3 nucleotides read TGTGCCAGCAGCCCCGGTTCTCAAGAGACCCAGTACTTC. Translating it yields CASSPGSQETQYF.

This chain uses TRBV4-1 with TRBJ1-1; D not resolved. Looked up from germline, CDR1 is MGHRA and CDR2 is YSYEKL. The CDR3 extends over 14 amino acids. V was pared by 3 bases and J by 0 bases, with 8 bases between. The CDR3 is CASSQPSMNTEAFF. The DNA of the CDR3 is TGCGCCAGCAGCCAGCCATCGATGAACACTGAAGCTTTCTTT.

This rearrangement joins TRBV11-3 to TRBJ1-6; no definite D call. V was pared by 5 bases and J by 7 bases, with 12 bases between. The germline V gene has CDR1 SGHNT and CDR2 YENEEA. The CDR3 has 14 residues. CDR3 in DNA: TGTGCCAGCAGCCACCGGGCCGTGAATTCACCCCTCCACTTT. It encodes CASSHRAVNSPLHF.

V usage is TRBV4-3 and J usage is TRBJ2-7; no clear D. CDR1 is LGHNA and CDR2 is YSLEER in the germline V gene. Between the trimmed V and J ends, which lost 1 base and 3 bases, there was a span of 10 bases. CDR3 length equals 14 residues. The CDR3 is CASSQGDRLYEQYF. The CDR3 coding sequence is TGCGCCAGCAGCCAAGGAGACCGACTCTACGAGCAGTACTTC.

This rearrangement joins TRBV18 to TRBJ2-1, with 9 bases aligning to TRBD2. The CDR3 loop spans 16 amino acids. V shed 0 bases and J 4 bases; nucleotides not matched to a gene: 4. Per germline, CDR1 KGHSH and CDR2 LQKENI. The CDR3 DNA follows: TGTGCCAGCTCACCACCGGTGCTAGCGGGGTACAATGAGCAGTTCTTC. The encoded protein is CASSPPVLAGYNEQFF.

The rearrangement joins TRBV18 to TRBJ2-7, with 9 nucleotides matching TRBD1. The CDR3 consists of 14 residues. V gave up 6 bases and J gave up 6 bases; unmatched junction bases: 9. The germline V gene has CDR1 KGHSH and CDR2 LQKENI. The CDR3 loop is CASSTGTGFAEQYF. The CDR3, as DNA: TGTGCCAGCTCGACCGGGACAGGGTTCGCCGAGCAGTACTTC.

The V and J genes are TRBV5-6 and TRBJ1-6; 7 nucleotides line up with TRBD1. This CDR3 has 16 residues. The junction had 8 bases not matched to a gene; V was cut back by 2 bases and J by 6 bases. Per germline, CDR1 SGHDT and CDR2 YYEEEE. CDR3: CASSFRSQGPNSPLHF. The CDR3 DNA reads TGTGCCAGCAGCTTCCGGTCACAGGGGCCTAATTCACCCCTCCACTTT. The full variable domain, in which reference TRBV5-6 and TRBJ1-6 provide the parts outside the CDR3, is DAGVTQSPTHLIKTRGQQVTLRCSPKSGHDTVSWYQQALGQGPQFIFQYYEEEERQRGNFPDRFSGHQFPNYSSELNVNALLLGDSALYLCASSFRSQGPNSPLHFGNGTRLTVT.

The rearrangement joins TRBV9 to TRBJ2-6; D remains ambiguous. The V gene lost 4 bases and the J gene lost 4 bases, with 12 bases spanning the gap. The CDR3 covers 15 residues. CDR1 SGDLS and CDR2 YYNGEE come from the germline V gene. CDR3 protein: CASSLEGRGANVLTF. The CDR3 bases are TGTGCCAGCAGCCTTGAAGGGCGGGGGGCCAACGTCCTGACTTTC. Using reference TRBV9 and TRBJ2-6 for the parts outside the CDR3, the full variable domain is DSGVTQTPKHLITATGQRVTLRCSPRSGDLSVYWYQQSLDQGLQFLIQYYNGEERAKGNILERFSAQQFPDLHSELNLSSLELGDSALYFCASSLEGRGANVLTFGAGSRLTVL.

V and J are TRBV5-4 and TRBJ2-5; D tentatively fits TRBD1 or TRBD2 (6 bases each). The ends were cut back, 3 bases at V and 5 bases at J, with 17 bases in the middle. This CDR3 is 15 amino acids long. Germline V gene sequence: CDR1 SGHNT, CDR2 YYREEE (reference sequence). This chain's CDR3 is CASSSSGTGGETQYF. The CDR3 nucleotides are TGTGCCAGCAGCTCCTCCGGGACCGGGGGCGAGACCCAGTACTTC.

This chain uses TRBV7-3 with TRBJ2-2; 7 nucleotides line up with TRBD1. V was pared by 5 bases and J by 5 bases, with 8 bases of the junction left unmatched. The CDR3 is 15 residues long. Per germline, CDR1 SGHTA and CDR2 FQGTGA. The CDR3 is CASSLGQVGTGELFF. The CDR3 bases are TGTGCCAGCAGCCTCGGACAGGTTGGGACCGGGGAGCTGTTTTTT.

A single count supports this clone. The chain joins TRBV5-6 to TRBJ2-6; D unclear. The V and J ends lost 4 bases and 4 bases respectively, with 12 bases between them. The CDR3 is 15 amino acids. Germline CDR1 reads SGHDT; CDR2 reads YYEEEE. CDR3 amino acids: CASSPLAAGANVLTF. The CDR3 DNA reads as TGTGCCAGCAGCCCGCTCGCAGCCGGGGCCAACGTCCTGACTTTC. Complete variable domain (other parts from reference TRBV5-6 and TRBJ2-6): DAGVTQSPTHLIKTRGQQVTLRCSPKSGHDTVSWYQQALGQGPQFIFQYYEEEERQRGNFPDRFSGHQFPNYSSELNVNALLLGDSALYLCASSPLAAGANVLTFGAGSRLTVL.

This chain links TRBV6-5 with TRBJ2-7; 12 positions match TRBD2. With V trimmed by 2 bases and J by 3 bases, 2 bases remained unmatched. Germline lookup yields CDR1 MNHEY and CDR2 SVGAGI. This CDR3 comprises 15 residues. CDR3 bases: TGTGCCAGCAGTTACCGACTAGCGGGGGTCTACGAGCAGTACTTC. Translated: CASSYRLAGVYEQYF.

This rearrangement joins TRBV6-5 to TRBJ2-1; 7 bases match TRBD2. CDR1 MNHEY and CDR2 SVGAGI come from the germline V gene. V shed 2 bases and J 6 bases; nucleotides not matched to a gene: 10. The length of the CDR3 is 16 residues. The CDR3 DNA follows: TGTGCCAGCAGTTACATAAGATTCGGACTAGTCAATGAGCAGTTCTTC. Protein product: CASSYIRFGLVNEQFF.

The chain recombines TRBV7-8 with TRBJ2-2; D uncertain. Germline V gives CDR1 SGHVS, CDR2 FQNEAQ. The CDR3 has 15 residues. With 3 bases removed from V and 6 bases from J, the gap between germline ends came to 14 bases. The CDR3 protein is CASSLVGFNAGELFF. Written as DNA, the CDR3 is TGTGCCAGCAGCTTGGTGGGTTTTAACGCCGGGGAGCTGTTTTTT.

This chain joins TRBV5-1 and TRBJ2-5; D tentatively reads TRBD1 or TRBD2 (5 bases each). Deletions cut 0 bases from V and 1 base from J, with 16 bases between. Per the germline V gene, CDR1 is SGHRS and CDR2 is YFSETQ. The CDR3 sequence is 17 residues long. The CDR3 spells CASSLAGRLRSQETQYF. In nucleotides, the CDR3 is TGCGCCAGCAGCTTGGCAGGGAGATTGCGATCCCAAGAGACCCAGTACTTC.